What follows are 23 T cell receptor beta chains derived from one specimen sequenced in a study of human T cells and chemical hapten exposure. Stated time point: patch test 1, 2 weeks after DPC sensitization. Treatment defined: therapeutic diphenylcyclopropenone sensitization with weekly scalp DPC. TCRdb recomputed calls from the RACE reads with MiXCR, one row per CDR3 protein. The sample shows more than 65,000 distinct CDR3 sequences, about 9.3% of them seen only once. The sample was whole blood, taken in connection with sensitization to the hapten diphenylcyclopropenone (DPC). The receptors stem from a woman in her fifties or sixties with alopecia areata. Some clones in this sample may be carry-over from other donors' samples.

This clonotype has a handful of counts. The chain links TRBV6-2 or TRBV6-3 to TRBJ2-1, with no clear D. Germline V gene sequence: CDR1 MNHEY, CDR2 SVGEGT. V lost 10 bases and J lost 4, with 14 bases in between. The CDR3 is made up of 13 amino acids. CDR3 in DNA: TGTGCCACCAACCGTGGGCAGTACAATGAGCAGTTCTTC. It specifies CATNRGQYNEQFF.

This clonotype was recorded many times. CDR3 coding DNA: TGTGCCAGCAGCACAGAGGCGGGACACTCCTATAATTCACCCCTCCACTTT. It encodes CASSTEAGHSYNSPLHF. The rearrangement joins TRBV21-1 to TRBJ1-6; TRBD1 is the table's D call, not checked against the DNA. TRBV21-1 is an annotated pseudogene. The CDR3 loop spans 17 amino acids.

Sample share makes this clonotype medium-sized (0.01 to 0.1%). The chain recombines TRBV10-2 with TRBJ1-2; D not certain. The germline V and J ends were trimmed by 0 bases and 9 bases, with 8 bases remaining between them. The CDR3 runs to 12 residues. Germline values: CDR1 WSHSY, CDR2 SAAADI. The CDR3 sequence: CASSESVRSYTF. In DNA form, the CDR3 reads TGCGCCAGCAGTGAGTCGGTTCGGAGCTACACCTTC.

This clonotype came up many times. The CDR3 loop reads CAISDRDEQYF. DNA for the CDR3: TGTGCCATCAGTGATCGGGACGAGCAGTACTTC. V is TRBV10-3 and J is TRBJ2-7, with D unresolved. Germline V gene data show CDR1 as ENHRY and CDR2 as SYGVKD. This CDR3 has 11 residues. Trimming took 3 bases from V and 5 from J, leaving 5 bases between them.

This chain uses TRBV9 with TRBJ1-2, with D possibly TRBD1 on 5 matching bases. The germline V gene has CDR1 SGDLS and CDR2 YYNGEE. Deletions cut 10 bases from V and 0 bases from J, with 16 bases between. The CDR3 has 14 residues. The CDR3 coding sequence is TGTGCCTCCCAAGGGGAGGCCTCTAACTATGGCTACACCTTC. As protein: CASQGEASNYGYTF.

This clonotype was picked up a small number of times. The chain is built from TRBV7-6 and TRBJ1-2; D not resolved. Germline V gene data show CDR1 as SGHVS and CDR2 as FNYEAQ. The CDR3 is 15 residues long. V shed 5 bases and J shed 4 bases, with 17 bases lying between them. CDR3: CASSGRAPAGYGYTF. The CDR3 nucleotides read TGTGCCAGCAGCGGCCGGGCTCCAGCCGGCTATGGCTACACCTTC.

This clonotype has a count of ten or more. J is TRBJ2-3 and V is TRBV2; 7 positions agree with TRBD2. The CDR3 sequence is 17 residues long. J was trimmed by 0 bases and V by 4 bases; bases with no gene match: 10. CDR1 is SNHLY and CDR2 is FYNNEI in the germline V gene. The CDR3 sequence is CASSVGSPSGSTDTQYF. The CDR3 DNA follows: TGTGCCAGCAGTGTGGGTTCGCCTAGCGGAAGCACAGATACGCAGTATTTT.

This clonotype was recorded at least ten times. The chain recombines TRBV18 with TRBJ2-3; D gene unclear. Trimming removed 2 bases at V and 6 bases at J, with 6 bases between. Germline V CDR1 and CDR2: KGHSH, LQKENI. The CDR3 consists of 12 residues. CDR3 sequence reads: CASSPYYDTQYF. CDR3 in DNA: TGTGCCAGCTCACCATATTACGATACGCAGTATTTT.

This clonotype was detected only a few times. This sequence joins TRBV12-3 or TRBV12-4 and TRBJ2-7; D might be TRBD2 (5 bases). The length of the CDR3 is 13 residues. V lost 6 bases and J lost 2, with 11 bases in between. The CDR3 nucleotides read TGTGCCAGCAGCCTGGACTTAGCCTACGAGCAGTACTTC. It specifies CASSLDLAYEQYF.

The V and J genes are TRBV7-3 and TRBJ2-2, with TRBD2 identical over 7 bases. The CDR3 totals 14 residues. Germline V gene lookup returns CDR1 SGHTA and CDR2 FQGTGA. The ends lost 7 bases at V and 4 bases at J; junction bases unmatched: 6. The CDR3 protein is CASTPSGGTGELFF. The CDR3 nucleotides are TGTGCCAGCACACCTTCGGGGGGCACCGGGGAGCTGTTTTTT.

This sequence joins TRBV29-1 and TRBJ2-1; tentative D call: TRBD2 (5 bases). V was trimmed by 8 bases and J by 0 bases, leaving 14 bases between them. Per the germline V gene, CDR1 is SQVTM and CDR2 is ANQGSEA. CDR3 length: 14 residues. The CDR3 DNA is TGCAGCATTAATGGGGAGAGCTCCTACAATGAGCAGTTCTTC. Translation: CSINGESSYNEQFF.

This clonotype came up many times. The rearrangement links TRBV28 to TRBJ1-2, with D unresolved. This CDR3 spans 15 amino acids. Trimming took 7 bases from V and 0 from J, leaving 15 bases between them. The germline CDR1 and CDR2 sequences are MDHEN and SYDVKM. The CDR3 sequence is CASMPSGLSNYGYTF. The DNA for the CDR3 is TGTGCCAGCATGCCCTCGGGCCTTTCTAACTATGGCTACACCTTC.

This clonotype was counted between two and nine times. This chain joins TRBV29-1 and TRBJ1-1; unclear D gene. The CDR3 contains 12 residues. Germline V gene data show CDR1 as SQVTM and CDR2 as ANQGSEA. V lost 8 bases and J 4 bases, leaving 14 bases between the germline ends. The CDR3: CSSTAPGTEAFF. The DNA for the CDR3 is TGCAGCTCAACCGCCCCGGGCACTGAAGCTTTCTTT. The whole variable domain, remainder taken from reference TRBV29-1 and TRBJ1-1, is SAVISQKPSRDICQRGTSLTIQCQVDSQVTMMFWYRQQPGQSLTLIATANQGSEATYESGFVIDKFPISRPNLTFSTLTVSNMSPEDSSIYLCSSTAPGTEAFFGQGTRLTVV.

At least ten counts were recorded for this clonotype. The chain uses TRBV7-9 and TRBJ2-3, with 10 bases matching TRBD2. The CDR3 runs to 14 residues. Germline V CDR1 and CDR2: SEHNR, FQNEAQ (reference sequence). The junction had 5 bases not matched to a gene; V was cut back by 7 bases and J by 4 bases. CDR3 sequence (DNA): TGTGCCAGCACCGGGACTAGCGAGGCAGATACGCAGTATTTT. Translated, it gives CASTGTSEADTQYF.

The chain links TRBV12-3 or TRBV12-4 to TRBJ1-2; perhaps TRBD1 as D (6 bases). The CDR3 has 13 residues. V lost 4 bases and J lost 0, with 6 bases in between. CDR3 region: CASSYRANYGYTF. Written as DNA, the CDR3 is TGTGCCAGCAGTTACAGGGCTAACTATGGCTACACCTTC.

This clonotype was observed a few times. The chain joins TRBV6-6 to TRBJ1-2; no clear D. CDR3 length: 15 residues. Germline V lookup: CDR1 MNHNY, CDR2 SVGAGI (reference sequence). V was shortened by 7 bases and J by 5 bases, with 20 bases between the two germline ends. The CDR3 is CASTARTESPYGYTF. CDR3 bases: TGTGCCAGCACCGCTCGGACGGAGTCCCCATATGGCTACACCTTC.

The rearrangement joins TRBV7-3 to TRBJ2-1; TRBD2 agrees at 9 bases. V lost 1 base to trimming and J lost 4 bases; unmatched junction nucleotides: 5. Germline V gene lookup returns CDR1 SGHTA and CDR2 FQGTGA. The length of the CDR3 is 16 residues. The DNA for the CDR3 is TGTGCCAGCAGCTTAATGGGAGCGGGAGGTTACAATGAGCAGTTCTTC. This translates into CASSLMGAGGYNEQFF.

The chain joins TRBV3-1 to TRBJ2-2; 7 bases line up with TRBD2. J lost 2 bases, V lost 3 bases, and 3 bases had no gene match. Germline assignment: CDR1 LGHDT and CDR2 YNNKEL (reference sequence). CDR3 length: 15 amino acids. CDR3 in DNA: TGTGCCAGCAGCCAGGGGACTACCAACACCGGGGAGCTGTTTTTT. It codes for CASSQGTTNTGELFF.

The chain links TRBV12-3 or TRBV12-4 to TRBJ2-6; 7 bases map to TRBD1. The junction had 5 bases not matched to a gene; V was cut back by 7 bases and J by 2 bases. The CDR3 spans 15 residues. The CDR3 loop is CASTRQGPGANVLTF. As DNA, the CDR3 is TGTGCCAGCACCCGACAGGGCCCTGGGGCCAACGTCCTGACTTTC.

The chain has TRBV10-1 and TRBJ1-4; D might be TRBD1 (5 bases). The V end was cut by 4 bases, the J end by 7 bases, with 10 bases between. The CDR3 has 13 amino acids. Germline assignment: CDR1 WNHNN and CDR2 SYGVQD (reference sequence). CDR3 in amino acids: CASSGDRREKLFF. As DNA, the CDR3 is TGCGCCAGCAGTGGGGACCGACGTGAAAAACTGTTTTTT.

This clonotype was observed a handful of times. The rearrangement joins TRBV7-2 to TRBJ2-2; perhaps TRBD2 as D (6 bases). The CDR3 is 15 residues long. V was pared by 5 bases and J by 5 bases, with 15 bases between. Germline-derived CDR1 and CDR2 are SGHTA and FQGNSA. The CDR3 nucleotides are TGTGCCAGCAGCCGGGACTCCCCCAGTACCGGGGAGCTGTTTTTT. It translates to CASSRDSPSTGELFF.

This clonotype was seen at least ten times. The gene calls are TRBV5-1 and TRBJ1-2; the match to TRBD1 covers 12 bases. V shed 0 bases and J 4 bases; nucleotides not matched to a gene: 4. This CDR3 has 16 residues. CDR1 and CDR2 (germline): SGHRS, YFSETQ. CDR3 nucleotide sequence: TGCGCCAGCAGCTTGGTGGGACAGGGGGCAGTCTATGGCTACACCTTC. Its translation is CASSLVGQGAVYGYTF.

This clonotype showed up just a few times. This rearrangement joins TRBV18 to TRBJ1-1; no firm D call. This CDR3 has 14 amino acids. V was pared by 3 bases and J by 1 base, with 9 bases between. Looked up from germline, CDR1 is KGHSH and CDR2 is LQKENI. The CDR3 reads CASSPRSGNTEAFF. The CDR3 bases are TGTGCCAGCTCACCCCGGTCCGGGAACACTGAAGCTTTCTTT. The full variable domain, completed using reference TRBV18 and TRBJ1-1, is NAGVMQNPRHLVRRRGQEARLRCSPMKGHSHVYWYRQLPEEGLKFMVYLQKENIIDESGMPKERFSAEFPKEGPSILRIQQVVRGDSAAYFCASSPRSGNTEAFFGQGTRLTVV.